The sequence of this T cell receptor beta chain was determined in a study of blood T cells in healthy people across ages. The CDR3 extends over 13 amino acids. Trimming removed 0 bases at V and 7 bases at J, with 8 bases between. Germline V gives CDR1 SGDLS, CDR2 YYNGEE. Primers used in a second PCR of roughly 6 to 12 cycles were a sample-barcoded 5' primer and a J-beta primer mix. TCRdb passed the 5' RACE reads through MiXCR, listing each CDR3 protein once. The top ten clones hold roughly 14% of a sample with about 1.1 million distinct CDR3 sequences, approximately 38% of them seen once. This clonotype was seen more than once but under ten times.

The chain is built from TRBV9 and TRBJ1-5; D is undetermined. The TCR sequence derives from a man younger than 35 in good health. The specimen sequenced was blood. The DNA of the CDR3 is TGTGCCAGCAGCGTAGATGGAATGCAGCCCCAGCATTTT. Translated, it gives CASSVDGMQPQHF.